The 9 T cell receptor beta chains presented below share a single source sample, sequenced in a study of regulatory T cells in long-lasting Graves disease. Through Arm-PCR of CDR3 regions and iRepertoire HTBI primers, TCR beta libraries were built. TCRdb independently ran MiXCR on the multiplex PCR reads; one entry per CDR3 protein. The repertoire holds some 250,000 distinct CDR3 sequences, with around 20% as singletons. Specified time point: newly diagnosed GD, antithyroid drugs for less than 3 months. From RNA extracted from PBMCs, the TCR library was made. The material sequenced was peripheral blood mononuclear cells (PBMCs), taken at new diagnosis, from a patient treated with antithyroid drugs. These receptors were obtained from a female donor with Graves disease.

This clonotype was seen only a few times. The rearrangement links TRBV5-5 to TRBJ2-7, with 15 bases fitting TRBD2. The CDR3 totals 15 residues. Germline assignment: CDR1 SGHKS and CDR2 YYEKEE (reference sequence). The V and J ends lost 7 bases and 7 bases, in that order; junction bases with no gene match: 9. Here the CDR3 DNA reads TGTGCCAGCGGCTGGACTAGCGGGAGGGCAGGGGAGCAGTACTTC. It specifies CASGWTSGRAGEQYF.

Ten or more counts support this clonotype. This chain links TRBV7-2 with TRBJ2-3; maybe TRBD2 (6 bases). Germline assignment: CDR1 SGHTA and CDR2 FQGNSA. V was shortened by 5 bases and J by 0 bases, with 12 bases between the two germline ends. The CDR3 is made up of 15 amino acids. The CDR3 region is CASSPTGTSTDTQYF. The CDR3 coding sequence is TGTGCCAGCAGCCCCACGGGGACTAGCACAGATACGCAGTATTTT.

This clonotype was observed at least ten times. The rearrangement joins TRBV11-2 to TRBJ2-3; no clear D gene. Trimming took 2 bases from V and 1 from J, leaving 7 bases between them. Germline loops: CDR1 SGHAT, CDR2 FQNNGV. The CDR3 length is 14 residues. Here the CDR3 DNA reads TGTGCCAGCAGCTTACTGTCGGGCACAGATACGCAGTATTTT. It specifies CASSLLSGTDTQYF.

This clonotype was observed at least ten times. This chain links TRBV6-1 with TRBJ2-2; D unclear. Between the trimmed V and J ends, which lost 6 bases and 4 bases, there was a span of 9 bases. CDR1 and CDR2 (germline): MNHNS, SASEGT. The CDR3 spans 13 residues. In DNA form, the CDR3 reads TGTGCCAGCAGCCCTCGGGCCACCGGGGAGCTGTTTTTT. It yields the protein CASSPRATGELFF.

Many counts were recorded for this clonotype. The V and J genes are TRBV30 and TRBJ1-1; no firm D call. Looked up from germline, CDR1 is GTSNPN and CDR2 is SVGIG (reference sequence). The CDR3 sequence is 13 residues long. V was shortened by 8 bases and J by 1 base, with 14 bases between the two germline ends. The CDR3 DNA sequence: TGTGCCCCCCACCGGGCCCCGAACACTGAAGCTTTCTTT. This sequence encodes CAPHRAPNTEAFF.

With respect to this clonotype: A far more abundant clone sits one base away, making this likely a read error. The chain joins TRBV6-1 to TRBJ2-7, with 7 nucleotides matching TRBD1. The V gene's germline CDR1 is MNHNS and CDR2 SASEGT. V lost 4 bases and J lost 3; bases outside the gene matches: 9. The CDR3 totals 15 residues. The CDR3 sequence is CASSARTGHGYEQYF. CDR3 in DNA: TGTGCCAGCAGTGCCCGGACAGGACATGGCTACGAGCAGTACTTC.

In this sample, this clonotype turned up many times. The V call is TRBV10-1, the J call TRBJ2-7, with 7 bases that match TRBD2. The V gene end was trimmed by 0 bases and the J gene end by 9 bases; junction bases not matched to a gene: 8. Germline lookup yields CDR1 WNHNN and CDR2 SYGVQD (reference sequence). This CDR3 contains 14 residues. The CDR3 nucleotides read TGCGCCAGCAGTGAGTCGCAGGCTAGCGGATGGCAGTACTTC. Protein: CASSESQASGWQYF.

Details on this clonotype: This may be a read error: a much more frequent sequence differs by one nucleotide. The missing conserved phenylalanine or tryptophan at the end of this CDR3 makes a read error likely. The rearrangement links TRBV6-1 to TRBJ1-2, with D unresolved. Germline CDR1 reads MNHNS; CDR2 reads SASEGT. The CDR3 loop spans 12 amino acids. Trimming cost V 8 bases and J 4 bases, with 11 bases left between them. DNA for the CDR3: TGTGCCAGCTGTGGGTACGGCTATGGCTACACCTTA. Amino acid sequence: CASCGYGYGYTL.

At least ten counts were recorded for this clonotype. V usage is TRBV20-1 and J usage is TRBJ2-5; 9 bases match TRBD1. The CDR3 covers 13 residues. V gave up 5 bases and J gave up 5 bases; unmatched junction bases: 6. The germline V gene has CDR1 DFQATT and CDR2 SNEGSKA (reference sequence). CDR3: CSAFFDRGETQYF. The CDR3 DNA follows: TGCAGTGCTTTCTTCGACAGGGGGGAGACCCAGTACTTC.